The 23 T cell receptor beta chains below come from one sample, sequenced in a study of cytomegalovirus exposure and HLA in healthy donors. The PCR had 60 Vbeta and 13 Jbeta primers. Here immunoSEQ multiplex PCR was the method, and the copy in TCRdb shows in-frame clones only, minus some. Of 200,000 to 250,000 clones listed, approximately 78% are singletons. Sequenced sample: PBMCs. The origin of the receptors is a woman between 35 and 50 years old in good health and CMV-seronegative.

This clone came up a few times. The chain carries TRBV5-1 and TRBJ2-2; D is possibly TRBD2 (6 bases). The V and J ends lost 0 bases and 7 bases respectively, with 16 bases between them. The CDR3 has 16 amino acids. Germline V lookup: CDR1 SGHRS, CDR2 YFSETQ. CDR3 loop: CASSLEGGNRGGELFF. Here the CDR3 DNA reads TGCGCCAGCAGCTTGGAAGGCGGGAACCGGGGCGGGGAGCTGTTTTTT.

This chain links TRBV28 with TRBJ2-3; tentative D call: TRBD2 (5 bases). Trimming shortened V by 3 bases and J by 2 bases, and 12 bases separated the two germline ends. Germline V gives CDR1 MDHEN, CDR2 SYDVKM. The CDR3 is made up of 15 amino acids. CDR3 loop: CASSFLTRATDTQYF. CDR3 DNA: TGTGCCAGCAGTTTCCTCACTAGAGCCACAGATACGCAGTATTTT.

The rearrangement uses TRBV7-9 and TRBJ1-2, with 12 nucleotides matching TRBD1. This CDR3 has 16 residues. Germline CDR1 reads SEHNR; CDR2 reads FQNEAQ (reference sequence). Germline trimming cut 5 bases from V and 7 bases from J; bases unmatched to any gene: 11. CDR3 nucleotide sequence: TGTGCCAGCAGCGACAGGGACAGGGGGCTATGGAGTGGCTACACCTTC. It specifies CASSDRDRGLWSGYTF.

V usage is TRBV7-9 and J usage is TRBJ1-1; D is unresolved. The V and J ends lost 5 bases and 11 bases respectively, with 24 bases between them. This CDR3 has 15 residues. The germline CDR1 and CDR2 sequences are SEHNR and FQNEAQ (reference sequence). CDR3 residues: CASSPQEASLFGAFF. CDR3 in DNA: TGTGCCAGCAGCCCCCAGGAGGCGTCCCTGTTCGGGGCTTTCTTT.

The rearrangement joins TRBV27 to TRBJ1-6; D not certain. This CDR3 has 14 residues. Germline V gene sequence: CDR1 MNHEY, CDR2 SMNVEV (reference sequence). V shed 0 bases and J shed 7 bases, with 7 bases lying between them. This CDR3 reads CASSLSWRNSPLHF. The CDR3 nucleotides read TGTGCCAGCAGTTTATCGTGGAGGAATTCACCCCTCCACTTT.

About this clone: The sample has other DNA sequences that encode this CDR3 too. The chain is built from TRBV28 and TRBJ1-1; 7 nucleotides match TRBD1. Germline assignment: CDR1 MDHEN and CDR2 SYDVKM. V was clipped by 3 bases and J by 5 bases; unmatched bases: 3. This CDR3 has 13 residues. For the CDR3, the DNA is TGTGCCAGCAGTTTCAGGGGGAAAACTGAAGCTTTCTTT. This gives the protein CASSFRGKTEAFF.

The chain is built from TRBV25-1 and TRBJ2-1; TRBD2 aligns across 10 bases. With V trimmed by 6 bases and J by 4 bases, 3 bases remained unmatched. Germline loops: CDR1 MGHDK, CDR2 SYGVNS. The CDR3 is 14 amino acids. The DNA of the CDR3 is TGTGCCAGCAGAGGGACTAGCGCGTACAATGAGCAGTTCTTC. This encodes CASRGTSAYNEQFF.

The V gene is TRBV2, the J gene TRBJ1-4; D not certain. Germline V gives CDR1 SNHLY, CDR2 FYNNEI. Between the trimmed V and J ends, which lost 7 bases and 5 bases, there was a span of 14 bases. The CDR3 runs to 14 residues. The CDR3 DNA follows: TGTGCCAGCACCGGAGGTAGGATGAATGAAAAACTGTTTTTT. Protein sequence: CASTGGRMNEKLFF.

The chain employs TRBV9 and TRBJ1-1; TRBD1 agrees at 8 bases. With V trimmed by 1 base and J by 4 bases, 6 bases remained unmatched. Germline CDR1 reads SGDLS; CDR2 reads YYNGEE. The CDR3 runs to 15 residues. Here the CDR3 reads CASSVSGGVGTEAFF. Here the CDR3 DNA reads TGTGCCAGCAGCGTATCAGGGGGCGTTGGCACTGAAGCTTTCTTT.

The chain joins TRBV7-8 to TRBJ1-5; 8 nucleotides align to TRBD1. V lost 5 bases, J lost 2 bases, and 5 bases stayed unmatched. In germline, CDR1 is SGHVS, CDR2 FQNEAQ. The length of the CDR3 is 15 residues. The chain's CDR3 is CASSPGQGRNQPQHF. CDR3 bases: TGTGCCAGCAGCCCCGGACAGGGACGCAATCAGCCCCAGCATTTT.

This chain uses TRBV7-2 with TRBJ2-3; TRBD2 matches 12 bases. The CDR3 is 15 residues long. Germline V gene sequence: CDR1 SGHTA, CDR2 FQGNSA. With 6 bases clipped from V and 6 bases from J, the junction kept 7 bases outside the gene matches. CDR3 sequence reads: CASSHGLAGTDTQYF. CDR3 DNA sequence: TGTGCCAGCAGTCACGGACTAGCGGGAACTGATACGCAGTATTTT.

V usage is TRBV7-7 and J usage is TRBJ2-5; possibly TRBD2 for D (5 bases). CDR1 and CDR2 (germline): SSHAT, FNYEAQ (reference sequence). The CDR3 is 13 residues long. Trimming left V 7 bases short and J 2 bases short, with 11 bases between. The CDR3 DNA follows: TGTGCCAGCACGGGAAGTCTACAAGAGACCCAGTACTTC. Translating gives CASTGSLQETQYF.

Only one count was recorded for this clone. The chain combines TRBV19 with TRBJ2-3; 11 positions match TRBD2. Losses at the gene ends were 6 bases for V and 1 base for J; bases not matched to a gene: 12. In germline, CDR1 is LNHDA, CDR2 SQIVND (reference sequence). The CDR3 covers 18 residues. The CDR3 nucleotides read TGTGCCAGTAGACCTATGCGACTAGCGGGACCTCGCACAGATACGCAGTATTTT. Protein sequence: CASRPMRLAGPRTDTQYF.

The chain recombines TRBV10-2 with TRBJ1-1; D not certain. Trimming shortened V by 2 bases and J by 1 base, and 14 bases separated the two germline ends. The CDR3 runs to 16 residues. Germline V lookup: CDR1 WSHSY, CDR2 SAAADI. The DNA of the CDR3 is TGCGCCAGCAGTGAGCCAAGACATCCCCGGAACACTGAAGCTTTCTTT. It codes for CASSEPRHPRNTEAFF.

This chain's CDR3 is CAWREGFNYGYTF. For the CDR3, the DNA is TGTGCCTGGAGGGAGGGTTTCAACTATGGCTACACCTTC. The chain couples TRBV30 to TRBJ1-2; D not resolved. Germline V gene lookup returns CDR1 GTSNPN and CDR2 SVGIG (reference sequence). V dropped 3 bases and J dropped 2 bases, with 10 bases sitting between them. The CDR3 extends over 13 amino acids.

The rearrangement joins TRBV9 to TRBJ2-3, with TRBD2 as a possible D gene (9 bases). The CDR3 spans 17 residues. Deletions cut 4 bases from V and 4 bases from J, with 22 bases between. CDR1 is SGDLS and CDR2 is YYNGEE in the germline V gene. CDR3 sequence (DNA): TGTGCCAGCAGCCAGGGGGCGGGGGGGACTTTCCCAGATACGCAGTATTTT. Its protein product is CASSQGAGGTFPDTQYF.

V gene TRBV27 combines with J gene TRBJ1-1; D not certain. Per germline, CDR1 MNHEY and CDR2 SMNVEV (reference sequence). V lost 2 bases to trimming and J lost 3 bases, with 13 bases between them. There are 15 residues in the CDR3. The CDR3 nucleotides are TGTGCCAGCAGTTTAGCGGGGAACCCACACACTGAAGCTTTCTTT. It specifies CASSLAGNPHTEAFF.

The chain links TRBV14 to TRBJ2-3; TRBD1 might be the D (6 bases). The CDR3 runs to 14 residues. Trimming cost V 4 bases and J 0 bases, with 8 bases left between them. Germline V gene lookup returns CDR1 SGHDN and CDR2 FVKESK. As DNA, the CDR3 is TGTGCCAGCAGCCGGACAGTTAGCACAGATACGCAGTATTTT. The encoded protein is CASSRTVSTDTQYF.

Comments on this clone: Other DNA sequences within the sample encode an identical CDR3. CDR3 amino acids: CASSGSRGSYNEQFF. CDR3 coding DNA: TGCGCCAGCAGCGGGAGTAGGGGGTCCTACAATGAGCAGTTCTTC. V usage is TRBV5-1 and J usage is TRBJ2-1; D may be TRBD1 (6 bases). The CDR3 sequence is 15 residues long. V was trimmed by 4 bases and J by 1 base, leaving 12 bases between them. Germline loops: CDR1 SGHRS, CDR2 YFSETQ.

Only a few counts were recorded for this clone. The CDR3 DNA reads TGTGCCAGCAGTCCGACAGGATTTAGTATTCGGGGAGAAAAACTGTTTTTT. This codes for CASSPTGFSIRGEKLFF. The chain joins TRBV27 to TRBJ1-4, with D tentatively TRBD1 (6 bases). Germline assignment: CDR1 MNHEY and CDR2 SMNVEV (reference sequence). The CDR3 runs to 17 residues. Trimming pared 5 bases from V and 8 bases from J, leaving 24 bases between.

The CDR3 spells CASSLGSQTNTGELFF. CDR3 nucleotides: TGCGCCAGCAGCTTGGGTTCGCAGACGAACACCGGGGAGCTGTTTTTT. This chain joins TRBV5-1 and TRBJ2-2; no definite D call. V was trimmed by 0 bases and J by 0 bases, leaving 9 bases between them. The CDR3 spans 16 residues. In germline, CDR1 is SGHRS, CDR2 YFSETQ.

Notes on this clone: Other DNA sequences from this sample encode an identical CDR3 as well. The chain employs TRBV18 and TRBJ1-5, with TRBD1 matching 8 bases. This CDR3 comprises 14 residues. CDR1 and CDR2 from the germline V gene are KGHSH and LQKENI. The V segment lost 6 bases and the J segment 7 bases; nucleotides outside the gene matches: 8. DNA for the CDR3: TGTGCCAGCTCGCCCGACAGGGGTGGCCAGCCCCAGCATTTT. This sequence encodes CASSPDRGGQPQHF.

V gene TRBV30 combines with J gene TRBJ2-7; 7 bases line up with TRBD2. The length of the CDR3 is 16 residues. V lost 2 bases, J lost 5 bases, and 15 bases stayed unmatched. Germline CDR1 GTSNPN, CDR2 SVGIG (reference sequence). This CDR3 reads CAWSIGYVGRGHEQYF. Written as DNA, the CDR3 is TGTGCCTGGAGTATCGGGTACGTGGGGAGGGGCCACGAGCAGTACTTC.